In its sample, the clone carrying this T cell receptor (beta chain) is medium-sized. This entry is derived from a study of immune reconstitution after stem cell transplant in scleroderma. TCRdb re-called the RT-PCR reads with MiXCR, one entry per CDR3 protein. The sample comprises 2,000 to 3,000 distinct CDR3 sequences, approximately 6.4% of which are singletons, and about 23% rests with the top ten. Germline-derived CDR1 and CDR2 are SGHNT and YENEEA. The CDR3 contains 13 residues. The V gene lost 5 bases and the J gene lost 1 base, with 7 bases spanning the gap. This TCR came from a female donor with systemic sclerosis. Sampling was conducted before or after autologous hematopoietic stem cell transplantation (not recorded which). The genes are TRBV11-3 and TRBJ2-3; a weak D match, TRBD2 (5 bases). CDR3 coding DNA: TGTGCCAGCAGCCTCGGGGGCACAGATACGCAGTATTTT. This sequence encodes CASSLGGTDTQYF.